This T cell receptor (beta chain) was documented in a study of T-cell memory formation after mild COVID-19. General study findings and limits: Contracting CD8+ clones were enriched in EMRA, CD4+ mainly in CM and EM. Still unconfirmed is whether the second-wave clones peaking on day 37 recognized SARS-CoV-2.

Employing constant-segment primers, 5'RACE generated TCR alpha and TCR beta cDNA libraries bearing sample barcodes and UMIs. TCRdb reprocessed the 5' RACE reads via MiXCR and lists one record per CDR3 protein. The profile covers 30,000 to 35,000 distinct CDR3 sequences, with 7.5% to 8% appearing a single time and roughly 29% taken by the ten largest. V lost 2 bases to trimming and J lost 7 bases; unmatched junction nucleotides: 10. The CDR3 has 16 amino acids. This clonotype was detected ten times or more. Its antigen remains unknown. The TCR sequence derives from a man aged 18 to 35 who had mild COVID-19 (a few samples of this study predate the infection). Cell type and time point are not known. V gene TRBV12-3 or TRBV12-4 combines with J gene TRBJ1-2; the match to TRBD1 covers 10 bases. Sequencing was performed on PBMCs or a T cell subset sorted from them (not recorded which). The CDR3 region has the DNA TGTGCCAGCAGTTTATCTGTCGTGGGACAGGGGTTTGGCTACACCTTC. Amino acid sequence: CASSLSVVGQGFGYTF.